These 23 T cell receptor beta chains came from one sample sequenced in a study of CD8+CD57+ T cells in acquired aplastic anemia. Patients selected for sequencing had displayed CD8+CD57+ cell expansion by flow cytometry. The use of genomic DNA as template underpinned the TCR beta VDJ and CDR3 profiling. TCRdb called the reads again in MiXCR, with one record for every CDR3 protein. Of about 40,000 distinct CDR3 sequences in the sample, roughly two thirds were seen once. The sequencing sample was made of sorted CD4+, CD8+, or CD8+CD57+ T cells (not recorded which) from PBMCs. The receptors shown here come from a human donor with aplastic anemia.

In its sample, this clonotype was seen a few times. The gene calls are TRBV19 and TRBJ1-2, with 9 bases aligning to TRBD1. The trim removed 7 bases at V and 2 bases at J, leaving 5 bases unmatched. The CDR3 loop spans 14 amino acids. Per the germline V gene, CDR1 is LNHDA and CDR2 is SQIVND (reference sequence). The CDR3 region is CASTRTGDNYGYTF. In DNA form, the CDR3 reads TGTGCCAGTACCCGGACAGGGGACAACTATGGCTACACCTTC.

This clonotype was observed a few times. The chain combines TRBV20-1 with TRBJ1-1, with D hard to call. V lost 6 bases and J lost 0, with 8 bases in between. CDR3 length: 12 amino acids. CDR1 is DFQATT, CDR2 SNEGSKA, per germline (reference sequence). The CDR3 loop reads CSAEEMNTEAFF. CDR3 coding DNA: TGCAGTGCCGAGGAGATGAACACTGAAGCTTTCTTT.

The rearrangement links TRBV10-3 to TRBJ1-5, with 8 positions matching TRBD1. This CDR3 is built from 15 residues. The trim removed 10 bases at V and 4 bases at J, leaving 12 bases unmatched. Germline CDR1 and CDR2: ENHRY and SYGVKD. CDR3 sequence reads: CASGQGAFINQPQHF. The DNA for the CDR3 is TGTGCCAGCGGCCAGGGGGCATTTATTAATCAGCCCCAGCATTTT.

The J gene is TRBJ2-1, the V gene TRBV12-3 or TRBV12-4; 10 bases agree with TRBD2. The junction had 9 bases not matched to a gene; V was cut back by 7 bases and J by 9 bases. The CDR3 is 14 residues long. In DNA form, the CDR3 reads TGTGCCAGCAATCTCGGGACTAGCGTCACTGAGCAGTTCTTC. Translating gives CASNLGTSVTEQFF.

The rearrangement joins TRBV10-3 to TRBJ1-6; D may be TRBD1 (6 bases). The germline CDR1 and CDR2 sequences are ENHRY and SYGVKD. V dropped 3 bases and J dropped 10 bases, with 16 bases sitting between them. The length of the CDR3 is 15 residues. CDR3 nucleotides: TGTGCCATCAGTGACGGGTACAGGGAAGAATCACCCCTCCACTTT. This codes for CAISDGYREESPLHF.

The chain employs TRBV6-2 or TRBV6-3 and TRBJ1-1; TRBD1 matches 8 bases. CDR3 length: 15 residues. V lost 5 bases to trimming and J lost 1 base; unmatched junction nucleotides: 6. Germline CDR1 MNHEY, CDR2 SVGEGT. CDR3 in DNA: TGTGCCAGCAGTCTAAGGACAGGGACGAACACTGAAGCTTTCTTT. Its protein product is CASSLRTGTNTEAFF.

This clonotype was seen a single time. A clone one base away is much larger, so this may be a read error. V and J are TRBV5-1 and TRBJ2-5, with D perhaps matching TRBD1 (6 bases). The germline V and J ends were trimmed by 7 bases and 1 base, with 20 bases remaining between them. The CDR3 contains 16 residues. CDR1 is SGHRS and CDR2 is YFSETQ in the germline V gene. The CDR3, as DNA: TGCGCCAGCGGCCCGGGCCTTCAGGGGACCCAAGAGACCCAGTACTTC. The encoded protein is CASGPGLQGTQETQYF.

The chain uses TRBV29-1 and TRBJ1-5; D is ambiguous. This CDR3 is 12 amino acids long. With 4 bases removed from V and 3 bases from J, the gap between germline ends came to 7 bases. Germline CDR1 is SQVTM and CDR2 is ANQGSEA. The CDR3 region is CSVGGFNQPQHF. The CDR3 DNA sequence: TGCAGCGTTGGCGGCTTCAATCAGCCCCAGCATTTT.

The CDR3 region is CATGDRGGTDTQYF. The CDR3 DNA reads as TGTGCCACAGGGGACAGGGGCGGTACAGATACGCAGTATTTT. V and J are TRBV19 and TRBJ2-3, with 10 bases lining up with TRBD1. The CDR3 loop spans 14 amino acids. V shed 10 bases, J shed 3 bases, and the junction held 7 bases outside the gene matches. Germline V gene lookup returns CDR1 LNHDA and CDR2 SQIVND (reference sequence).

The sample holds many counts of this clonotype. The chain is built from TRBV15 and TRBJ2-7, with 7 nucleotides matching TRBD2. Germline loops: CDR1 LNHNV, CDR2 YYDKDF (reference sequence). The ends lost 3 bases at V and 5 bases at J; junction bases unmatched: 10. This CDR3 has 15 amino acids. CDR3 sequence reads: CATSSYSPGRDEQYF. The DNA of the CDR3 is TGTGCCACCAGCAGTTACTCTCCAGGGAGGGACGAGCAGTACTTC.

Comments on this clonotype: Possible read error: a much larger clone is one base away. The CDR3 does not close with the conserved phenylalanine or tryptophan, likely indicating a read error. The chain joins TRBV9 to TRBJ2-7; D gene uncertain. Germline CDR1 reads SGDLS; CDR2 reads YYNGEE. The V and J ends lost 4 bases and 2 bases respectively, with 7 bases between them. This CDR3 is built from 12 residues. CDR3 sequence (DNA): TGTGCCAGCAGCCGACGGGCCTACGAGCAGTACCTC. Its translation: CASSRRAYEQYL.

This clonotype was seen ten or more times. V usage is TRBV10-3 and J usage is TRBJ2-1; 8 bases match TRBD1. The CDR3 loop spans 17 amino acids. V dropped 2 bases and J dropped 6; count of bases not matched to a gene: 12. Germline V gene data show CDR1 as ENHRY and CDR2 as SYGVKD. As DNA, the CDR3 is TGTGCCATCAGTGAGGGAGGGACAGGTCCGGGAATCAATGAGCAGTTCTTC. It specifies CAISEGGTGPGINEQFF.

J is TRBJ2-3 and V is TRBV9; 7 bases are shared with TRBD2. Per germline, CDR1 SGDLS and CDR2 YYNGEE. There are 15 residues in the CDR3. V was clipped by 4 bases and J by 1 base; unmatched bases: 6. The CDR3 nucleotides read TGTGCCAGCAGCACCGTAGCGGGCCGCACAGATACGCAGTATTTT. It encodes CASSTVAGRTDTQYF.

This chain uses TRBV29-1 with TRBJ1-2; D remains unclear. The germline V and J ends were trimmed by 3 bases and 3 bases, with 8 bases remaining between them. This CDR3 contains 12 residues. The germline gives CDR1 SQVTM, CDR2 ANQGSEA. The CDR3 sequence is CSVDYADYGYTF. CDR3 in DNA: TGCAGCGTTGACTACGCGGACTATGGCTACACCTTC.

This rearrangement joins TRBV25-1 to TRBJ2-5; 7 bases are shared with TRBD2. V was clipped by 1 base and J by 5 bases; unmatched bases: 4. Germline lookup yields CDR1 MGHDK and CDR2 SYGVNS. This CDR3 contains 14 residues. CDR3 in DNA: TGTGCCAGCAGTGAATTCTGGCGGGGGGAGACCCAGTACTTC. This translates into CASSEFWRGETQYF. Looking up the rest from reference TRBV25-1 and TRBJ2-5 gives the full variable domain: EADIYQTPRYLVIGTGKKITLECSQTMGHDKMYWYQQDPGMELHLIHYSYGVNSTEKGDLSSESTVSRIRTEHFPLTLESARPSHTSQYLCASSEFWRGETQYFGPGTRLLVL.

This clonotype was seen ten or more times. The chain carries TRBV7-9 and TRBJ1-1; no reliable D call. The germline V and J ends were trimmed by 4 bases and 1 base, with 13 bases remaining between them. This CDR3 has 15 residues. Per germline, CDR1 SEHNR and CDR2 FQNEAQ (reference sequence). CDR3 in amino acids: CASSSAVRGNTEAFF. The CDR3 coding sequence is TGTGCCAGCAGCTCGGCTGTGCGCGGGAACACTGAAGCTTTCTTT.

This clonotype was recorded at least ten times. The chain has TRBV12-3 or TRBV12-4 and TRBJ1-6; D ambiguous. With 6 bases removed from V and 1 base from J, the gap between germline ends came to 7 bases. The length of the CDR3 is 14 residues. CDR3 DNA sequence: TGTGCCAGCAGCCGCGGGTCCTATAATTCACCCCTCCACTTT. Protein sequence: CASSRGSYNSPLHF.

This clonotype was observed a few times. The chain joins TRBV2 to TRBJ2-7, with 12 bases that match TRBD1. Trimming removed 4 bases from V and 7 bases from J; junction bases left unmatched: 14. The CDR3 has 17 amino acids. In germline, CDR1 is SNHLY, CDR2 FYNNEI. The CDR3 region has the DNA TGTGCCAGCAGTGCTGACCGGGACAGGGGGCGCAGGGGGGAGCAGTACTTC. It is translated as CASSADRDRGRRGEQYF.

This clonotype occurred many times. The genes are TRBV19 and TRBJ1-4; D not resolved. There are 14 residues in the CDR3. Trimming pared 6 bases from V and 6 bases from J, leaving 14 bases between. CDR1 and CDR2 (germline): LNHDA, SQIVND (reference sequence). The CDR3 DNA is TGTGCCAGTAGGAACCGGGCCGGCGATGAAAAACTGTTTTTT. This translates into CASRNRAGDEKLFF.

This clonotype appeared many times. This CDR3 reads CSASPPTQNYGYTF. The CDR3 DNA sequence: TGCAGTGCTTCCCCCCCCACACAAAACTATGGCTACACCTTC. The chain is built from TRBV20-1 and TRBJ1-2; the D is unclear. Per the germline V gene, CDR1 is DFQATT and CDR2 is SNEGSKA (reference sequence). The CDR3 totals 14 residues. Trimming shortened V by 5 bases and J by 2 bases, and 15 bases separated the two germline ends.

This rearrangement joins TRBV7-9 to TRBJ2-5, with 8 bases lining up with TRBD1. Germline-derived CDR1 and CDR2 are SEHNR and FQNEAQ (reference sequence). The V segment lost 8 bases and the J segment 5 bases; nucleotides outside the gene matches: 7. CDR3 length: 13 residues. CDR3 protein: CASQPAGGETQYF. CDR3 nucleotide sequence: TGTGCCAGCCAGCCCGCAGGGGGCGAGACCCAGTACTTC.

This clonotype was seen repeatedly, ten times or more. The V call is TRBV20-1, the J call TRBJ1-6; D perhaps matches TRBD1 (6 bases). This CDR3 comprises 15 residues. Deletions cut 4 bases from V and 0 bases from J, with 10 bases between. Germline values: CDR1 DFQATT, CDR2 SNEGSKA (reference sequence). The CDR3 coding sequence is TGCAGTGCTACAATCAGGGGCTCCTATAATTCACCCCTCCACTTT. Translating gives CSATIRGSYNSPLHF.

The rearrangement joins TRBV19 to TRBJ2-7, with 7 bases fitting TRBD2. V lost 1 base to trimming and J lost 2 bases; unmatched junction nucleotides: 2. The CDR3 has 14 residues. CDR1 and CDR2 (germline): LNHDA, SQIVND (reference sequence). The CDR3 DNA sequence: TGTGCCAGTAGTATAGTGAGCGGGGCCTACGAGCAGTACTTC. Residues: CASSIVSGAYEQYF. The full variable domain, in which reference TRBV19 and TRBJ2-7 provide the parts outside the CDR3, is DGGITQSPKYLFRKEGQNVTLSCEQNLNHDAMYWYRQDPGQGLRLIYYSQIVNDFQKGDIAEGYSVSREKKESFPLTVTSAQKNPTAFYLCASSIVSGAYEQYFGPGTRLTVT.